These T cell receptor beta chains were read from a single sample in a study of T cells after yellow fever vaccination. TCRdb used MiXCR to reprocess the 5' RACE reads, holding one entry per CDR3 protein. The sample shows over 25,000 distinct CDR3 sequences, roughly a tenth of them seen only once. The starting material was PBMCs, either bulk or a sorted T-cell subset (CD4+, CD8+, memory, or dextramer-sorted; not recorded which), obtained less than 18 days after the first yellow fever vaccination. These receptors were taken from a man aged 18-30 years who received the YFV17D yellow fever vaccine. Each CDR3 is given without its conserved first and last residue.

V: TRBV6-2/TRBV6-3
CDR3: ASNRDRSSYEQY

V: TRBV7-2
CDR3: ASTPLLYGYT

V: TRBV7-2
CDR3: ASSLVGWNTGELF

V: TRBV15
CDR3: ATSNFIQPQH

V: TRBV6-5
CDR3: ASSGRFRNTEAF

V: TRBV12-3/TRBV12-4
CDR3: ASAGGYNQPQH

V: TRBV6-6
CDR3: ASSTGTGAKAF

V: TRBV4-1
CDR3: ASSQAPRLRPQH

V: TRBV18
CDR3: ASSRRFGDTGELF

V: TRBV5-6
CDR3: ASGPDRDTEAF

V: TRBV11-2
CDR3: ASWGGLALTGELF

V: TRBV5-1
CDR3: ASVPPGGRDIYEQY

V: TRBV12-3/TRBV12-4
CDR3: ASSLANAQY

V: TRBV6-2/TRBV6-3
CDR3: ASSYGPIGGQETQY

V: TRBV19
CDR3: ASSGTGSRDSPLH

V: TRBV5-4
CDR3: ASSLRGLADSYNEQF

V: TRBV6-5
CDR3: ASIRVLRAGELF

V: TRBV11-2
CDR3: ASSTSRQGRSYNSPLH

V: TRBV4-1
CDR3: ASSQHYQAGGYETQY

V: TRBV5-5
CDR3: ASSLVGRLTDTQY

V: TRBV10-3
CDR3: AISESLSGNTIY

V: TRBV7-2
CDR3: ASSHYTGELF

V: TRBV5-4
CDR3: ASSFGVSTGELF

V: TRBV13
CDR3: ASSLSRGGARTQY

V: TRBV2
CDR3: ASRNLGANVLT

V: TRBV7-2
CDR3: ASSLDGTLDTQY

V: TRBV12-3/TRBV12-4
CDR3: ASSFSDGNQPQH

V: TRBV11-1
CDR3: ASSLGLDWGTSTDTQY

V: TRBV12-3/TRBV12-4
CDR3: ASSLGQDLYEQY

V: TRBV4-3
CDR3: ASSHTPSLGGYT

V: TRBV9
CDR3: ASSPNLWGGSSGNTIY

V: TRBV5-1
CDR3: ASSSIRVNTDTQY

V: TRBV12-3/TRBV12-4
CDR3: ASSTGPNQPQH

V: TRBV20-1
CDR3: SVARLSNSNQPQH

V: TRBV2
CDR3: ASTTGQLNTEAF

V: TRBV10-3
CDR3: AISPTNQPQH

V: TRBV12-3/TRBV12-4
CDR3: ASARGTEETQY

V: TRBV5-5
CDR3: ASSPRQVRLLAF

V: TRBV6-5
CDR3: ASSYYPGRGTEAF

V: TRBV6-1
CDR3: ASSQREAVGNSPLH

V: TRBV5-1
CDR3: ASSPPQGGGRDEQF

V: TRBV5-1
CDR3: ASSLVGGGRDNEQF

V: TRBV7-2
CDR3: ASSISSTEAF